Here is one T cell receptor beta chain with its context. Its matching antigen is unknown. Measured with immunoSEQ multiplex PCR; TCRdb has only the in-frame clones, and not every one. This sample has some 200,000 clones; more than 85% occur once, and the top ten carry roughly 3.5%. The data were obtained in a study of T cell responses to AZD1222 COVID-19 vaccine. Points from the study as a whole: The peak T cell response came first, and repertoires were sampled only after it. The study reported that nearly half of spike-specific TCRs target unmutated variant regions. The study identified only a handful of AZD1222 recipients as seropositive at baseline.

CDR1 and CDR2 (germline): SGHTA, FQGNSA. CDR3 size: 14 residues. The J segment lost 4 bases and the V segment lost 1 base, leaving 3 bases of the junction unmatched. The chain couples TRBV7-2 to TRBJ1-2, with TRBD1 identical over 7 bases. The specimen was peripheral blood, collected 28 days after the second AZD1222 dose. The source is an adult who received the AZD1222 COVID-19 vaccine. The CDR3 protein is CASSLEGGGYGYTF. The CDR3 DNA is TGTGCCAGCAGCTTAGAAGGGGGCGGCTATGGCTACACCTTC.